The T cell receptor (beta chain) described here comes from a study of blood T cell repertoires in COVID-19. Whole-study context: Samples taken during acute and convalescent COVID-19 were collected in the United States, Italy and Spain.

CDR1 and CDR2 from the germline V gene are LNHDA and SQIVND (reference sequence). Between the trimmed V and J ends, which lost 5 bases and 0 bases, there was a span of 10 bases. CDR3 length equals 14 residues. Individuals aged roughly 18 to 95 years were recruited from 24 US areas. Clinical history reported by participants formed the basis on which cohorts were assigned. Authors' data handling: Amplification of reference gene primers provided the estimated nucleated cell counts. TCRdb's copy holds only in-frame clones and misses some; the assay was immunoSEQ multiplex PCR. That table furnishes V, J and clone size, whereas the DNA furnished D and trimming. This repertoire shows 200,000 to 250,000 clones, around 85% found once; its top ten account for roughly 1.3%.

The clonotype comes from a woman aged 35 to 49 with acute COVID-19. Sample: PBMCs or T cells enriched from blood (not recorded which). The chain uses TRBV19 and TRBJ1-2, with D perhaps TRBD1 (6 bases). The CDR3 coding sequence is TGTGCCAGTAGTTTACAGGGAGCTAACTATGGCTACACCTTC. Amino acid sequence: CASSLQGANYGYTF.